These 6 T cell receptor beta chains were all obtained from the same sample, sequenced in a study of blood T cell repertoires in COVID-19. Sequenced by immunoSEQ multiplex PCR; TCRdb stores in-frame clones only, minus some. In the table there are about 670,000 clones, 75% to 90% of which are singletons. Sequencing used peripheral blood. Receptors originate from a woman aged 18 to 35 with acute or convalescent COVID-19.

This clone was counted a few times. The chain employs TRBV12-3 or TRBV12-4 and TRBJ1-1; TRBD1 matches at 7 bases. J lost 1 base, V lost 6 bases, and 2 bases had no gene match. The length of the CDR3 is 13 residues. The CDR3 reads CASSWDRNTEAFF. CDR3 sequence (DNA): TGTGCCAGCAGCTGGGACAGGAACACTGAAGCTTTCTTT.

This chain joins TRBV18 and TRBJ1-6; tentatively, D is TRBD1 (5 bases). Trimming removed 3 bases from V and 8 bases from J, with 8 bases in between. The CDR3 totals 13 residues. Germline V gene data show CDR1 as KGHSH and CDR2 as LQKENI. The CDR3 sequence is CASSPAGDSPLHF. The DNA for the CDR3 is TGTGCCAGCTCACCGGCGGGGGATTCACCCCTCCACTTT.

This sequence joins TRBV4-1 and TRBJ2-3, with 7 bases lining up with TRBD2. From germline, CDR1 is MGHRA and CDR2 YSYEKL. V shed 4 bases, J shed 2 bases, and the junction held 9 bases outside the gene matches. The CDR3 totals 16 residues. CDR3 sequence reads: CASSRSLTSHTDTQYF. Here the CDR3 DNA reads TGCGCCAGCAGCCGTAGCCTGACTAGCCACACAGATACGCAGTATTTT.

The chain is built from TRBV19 and TRBJ2-2; 9 positions match TRBD1. CDR1 and CDR2 (germline): LNHDA, SQIVND (reference sequence). CDR3 length: 14 residues. The trim removed 4 bases at V and 7 bases at J, leaving 4 bases unmatched. The CDR3 protein is CASSTSDRGGELFF. The CDR3 DNA sequence: TGTGCCAGTAGTACCTCGGACAGGGGCGGGGAGCTGTTTTTT.

V is TRBV27 and J is TRBJ1-1; no firm D call. Germline V gene data show CDR1 as MNHEY and CDR2 as SMNVEV (reference sequence). The CDR3 extends over 12 amino acids. The V end lost 4 bases, the J end lost 3 bases, and 6 bases lay between the germline ends. Here the CDR3 reads CASSSLYTEAFF. The CDR3 nucleotides are TGTGCCAGCAGTTCCCTTTACACTGAAGCTTTCTTT.

The rearrangement joins TRBV7-9 to TRBJ1-2; TRBD1 might be the D (5 bases). The CDR3 loop spans 15 amino acids. Trimming took off 1 base at V and 6 bases at J, with 15 bases between the two ends. Germline V lookup: CDR1 SEHNR, CDR2 FQNEAQ (reference sequence). The CDR3, as DNA: TGTGCCAGCAGCTTAGGGGCGGGGCGCCGTGATGGCTACACCTTC. It yields the protein CASSLGAGRRDGYTF.